Described below is a single T cell receptor beta chain sequence and its context. Its antigen is not known. CDR1 and CDR2 (germline): MNHEY, SVGEGT. This CDR3 comprises 14 residues. V was pared by 0 bases and J by 1 base, with 6 bases between. The sample's treatment: approximately nine-day PBMC culture with coronavirus spike peptide pools or control peptides (ViraFEST assay). Gathering of the CD4+ T cells, from the unexposed donor, took place before the COVID-19 pandemic (2011-2018). The Oncomine TCR Beta short-read assay generated sequence data from the DNA of cultured CD4+ T cells. Cultures of CD4+ T cells served as the source for extracting genomic DNA. TCRdb re-analysed the PCR reads in MiXCR, keeping a single row per CDR3 protein. The data hold about 11,000 distinct CDR3 sequences, with roughly 43% observed a single time. This specimen comes from a study of vaccination and CD4 T cells after COVID-19. As for the study in general: Median time from COVID diagnosis to post-COVID sampling was 101 days (35 to 161). From HCoV-229E, HCoV-OC43, HCoV-NL63 and SARS-CoV-2, overlapping spike peptides were used to stimulate the cells.

The specimen sequenced was CD4+ T cells from blood, cultured in vitro. The chain links TRBV6-2 or TRBV6-3 to TRBJ1-2; D is unclear. This sequence originates from a human donor in good health. For the CDR3, the DNA is TGTGCCAGCAGTTACTCTTTGATTAACTATGGCTACACCTTC. Translating it yields CASSYSLINYGYTF.